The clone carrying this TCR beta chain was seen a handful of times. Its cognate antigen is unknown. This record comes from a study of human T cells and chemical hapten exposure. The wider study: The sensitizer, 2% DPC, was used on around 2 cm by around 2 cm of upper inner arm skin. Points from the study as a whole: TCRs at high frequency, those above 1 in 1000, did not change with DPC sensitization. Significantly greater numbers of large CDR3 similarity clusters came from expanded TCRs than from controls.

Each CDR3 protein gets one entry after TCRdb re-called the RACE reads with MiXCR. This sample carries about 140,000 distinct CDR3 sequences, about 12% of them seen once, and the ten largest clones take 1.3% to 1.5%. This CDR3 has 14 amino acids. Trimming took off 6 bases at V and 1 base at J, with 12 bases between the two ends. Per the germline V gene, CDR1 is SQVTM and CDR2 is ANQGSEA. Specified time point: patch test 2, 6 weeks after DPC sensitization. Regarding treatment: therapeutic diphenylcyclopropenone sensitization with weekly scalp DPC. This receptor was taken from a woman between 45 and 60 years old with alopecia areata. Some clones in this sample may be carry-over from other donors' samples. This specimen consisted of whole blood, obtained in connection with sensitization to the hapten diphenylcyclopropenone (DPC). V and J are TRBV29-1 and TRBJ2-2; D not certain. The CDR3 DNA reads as TGCAGCGTCCGAAGAGACTGGAACACCGGGGAGCTGTTTTTT. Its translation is CSVRRDWNTGELFF.